What follows are 3 T cell receptor beta chains derived from one specimen sequenced in a study of shared clonotypes between healthy human individuals. The repertoire was sequenced with immunoSEQ multiplex PCR; TCRdb's copy has only in-frame clones and lacks some. The sample contains millions of clones, 85% to 95% of which appear only once. The sequenced sample consisted of naive CD4+ T cells sorted from blood. Specified subset: CD45RA+ positively selected. The source of these receptors is a young man in good health.

V is TRBV5-4 and J is TRBJ2-3; 8 nucleotides agree with TRBD2. Germline V gives CDR1 SGHNT, CDR2 YYREEE (reference sequence). The CDR3 extends over 16 amino acids. V shed 5 bases and J 0 bases; nucleotides not matched to a gene: 8. CDR3 residues: CASSRPSGSSTDTQYF. In DNA form, the CDR3 reads TGTGCCAGCAGTCGCCCTAGCGGGTCTAGCACAGATACGCAGTATTTT.

J is TRBJ2-1 and V is TRBV30; 8 bases are shared with TRBD2. The CDR3 length is 15 residues. Unmatched junction bases numbered 6, after V lost 1 base and J lost 4 bases. Germline lookup yields CDR1 GTSNPN and CDR2 SVGIG (reference sequence). Here the CDR3 DNA reads TGTGCCTGGAGTGAGCCCAGCGGGGGATACAATGAGCAGTTCTTC. This sequence encodes CAWSEPSGGYNEQFF.

This chain links TRBV25-1 with TRBJ2-5, with TRBD2 as a possible D gene (7 bases). Germline-derived CDR1 and CDR2 are MGHDK and SYGVNS. V was shortened by 4 bases and J by 4 bases, with 16 bases between the two germline ends. The CDR3 runs 15 residues. The CDR3 DNA follows: TGTGCCAGCAGTGCCCGAGGGGGGGTTGGAGAGACCCAGTACTTC. Translated: CASSARGGVGETQYF.